This T cell receptor (beta chain) was recovered during a study of STAT3 mutations in large granular lymphocyte leukemia. Across the whole study: Immunosuppressive therapy was given to more than half of T-LGLL patients. The study, taken as a whole, reports: At least one immunodominant TCR beta clonotype appeared in every T-cell large granular lymphocyte leukemia patient.

TCRdb's table, derived via immunoSEQ multiplex PCR, lists solely in-frame clones and lacks some. The sample includes under 20,000 clones, 92% seen only once; the top ten take about 45%. This clone was observed a single time. What it binds is unknown. The CDR3 is 15 amino acids. Trimming pared 0 bases from V and 3 bases from J, leaving 12 bases between. Germline V gene sequence: CDR1 SGHRS, CDR2 YFSETQ. Sequenced input: peripheral blood mononuclear cells. The receptor's source is a man in his fifties or sixties with T-cell large granular lymphocyte leukemia. Some clones in this sample may be carry-over from other donors' samples. The rearrangement links TRBV5-1 to TRBJ2-5; D is perhaps TRBD1 (6 bases). The CDR3 DNA sequence: TGCGCCAGCAGCTTGGAGGGACACTCCAAAGAGACCCAGTACTTC. Translating gives CASSLEGHSKETQYF.